The next 4 T cell receptor beta chains were all read from a single sample in a study of shared clonotypes between healthy human individuals. Some clones are missing from TCRdb's copy, which holds only in-frame ones; the method was immunoSEQ multiplex PCR. The table includes about 650,000 clones, roughly 95% detected once. CD8 cells regarded as naive lacked CD45RO, were positively chosen for CCR7, and omitted terminally differentiated effector memory CD45RA+ cells. Sequencing was performed on naive CD8+ T cells sorted from blood. All receptors come from a woman aged 30 to 39 in good health.

This clone has a single count. CDR3 residues: CSVEPRGTGGMETQYF. DNA of the CDR3: TGCAGCGTTGAACCGCGGGGGACAGGGGGTATGGAGACCCAGTACTTC. V usage is TRBV29-1 and J usage is TRBJ2-5; 11 bases line up with TRBD1. CDR3 length: 16 residues. J was trimmed by 5 bases and V by 2 bases; bases with no gene match: 10. Per germline, CDR1 SQVTM and CDR2 ANQGSEA.

V usage is TRBV4-1 and J usage is TRBJ1-4, with unresolved D. The germline gives CDR1 MGHRA, CDR2 YSYEKL. The CDR3 loop spans 14 amino acids. The V end was cut by 4 bases, the J end by 12 bases, with 18 bases between. CDR3: CASSPAFHVGELFF. CDR3 DNA: TGCGCCAGCAGCCCCGCCTTCCACGTCGGGGAACTGTTTTTT.

The V and J genes are TRBV28 and TRBJ1-2; possible D gene TRBD1, 5 bases. The germline V gene has CDR1 MDHEN and CDR2 SYDVKM. The CDR3 is 14 amino acids. With 6 bases removed from V and 1 base from J, the gap between germline ends came to 12 bases. The CDR3 sequence: CASSPWGVNYGYTF. CDR3 coding DNA: TGTGCCAGCAGCCCATGGGGGGTTAACTATGGCTACACCTTC.

This chain links TRBV7-9 with TRBJ1-1; weak D call: TRBD1 (5 bases). This CDR3 has 12 residues. Trimming shortened V by 10 bases and J by 6 bases, and 15 bases separated the two germline ends. Germline CDR1 and CDR2: SEHNR and FQNEAQ (reference sequence). The CDR3 here is CAIGARVAEAFF. The DNA of the CDR3 is TGTGCCATCGGGGCCAGGGTGGCTGAAGCTTTCTTT.